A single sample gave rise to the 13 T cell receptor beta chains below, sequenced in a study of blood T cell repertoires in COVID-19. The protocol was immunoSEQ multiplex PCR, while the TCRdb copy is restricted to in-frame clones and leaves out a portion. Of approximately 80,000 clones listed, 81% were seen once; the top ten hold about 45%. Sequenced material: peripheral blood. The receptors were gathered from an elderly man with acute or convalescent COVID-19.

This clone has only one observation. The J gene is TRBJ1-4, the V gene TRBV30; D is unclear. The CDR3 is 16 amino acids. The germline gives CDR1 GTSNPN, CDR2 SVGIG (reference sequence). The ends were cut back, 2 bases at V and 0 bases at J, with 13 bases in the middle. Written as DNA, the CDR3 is TGTGCCTGGAGTCCCTCGTCAGGAACAACTAATGAAAAACTGTTTTTT. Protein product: CAWSPSSGTTNEKLFF.

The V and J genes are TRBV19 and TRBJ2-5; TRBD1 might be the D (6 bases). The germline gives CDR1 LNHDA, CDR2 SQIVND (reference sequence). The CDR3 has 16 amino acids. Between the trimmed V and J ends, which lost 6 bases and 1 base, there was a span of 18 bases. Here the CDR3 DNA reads TGTGCCAGTAGCCAGACCCACGGGACATCCCAAGAGACCCAGTACTTC. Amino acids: CASSQTHGTSQETQYF.

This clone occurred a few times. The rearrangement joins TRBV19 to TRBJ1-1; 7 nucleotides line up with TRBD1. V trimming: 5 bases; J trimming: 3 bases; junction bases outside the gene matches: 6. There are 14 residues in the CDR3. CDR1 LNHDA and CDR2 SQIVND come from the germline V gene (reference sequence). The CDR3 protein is CASSPDDRDTEAFF. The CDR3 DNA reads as TGTGCCAGTAGTCCTGATGACAGGGACACTGAAGCTTTCTTT.

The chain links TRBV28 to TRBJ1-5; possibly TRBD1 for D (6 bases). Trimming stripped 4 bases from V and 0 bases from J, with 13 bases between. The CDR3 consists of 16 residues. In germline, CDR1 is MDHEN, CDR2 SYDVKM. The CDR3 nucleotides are TGTGCCAGCAGTTCCGGGACATTTGATAGCAATCAGCCCCAGCATTTT. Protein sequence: CASSSGTFDSNQPQHF.

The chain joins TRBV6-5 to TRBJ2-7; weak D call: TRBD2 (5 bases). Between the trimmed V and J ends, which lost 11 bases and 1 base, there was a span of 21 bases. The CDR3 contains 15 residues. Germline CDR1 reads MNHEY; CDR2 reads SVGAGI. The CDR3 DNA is TGTGCCTCATCAATAGAGCGGCGGAGTTCCTACGAGCAGTACTTC. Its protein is CASSIERRSSYEQYF.

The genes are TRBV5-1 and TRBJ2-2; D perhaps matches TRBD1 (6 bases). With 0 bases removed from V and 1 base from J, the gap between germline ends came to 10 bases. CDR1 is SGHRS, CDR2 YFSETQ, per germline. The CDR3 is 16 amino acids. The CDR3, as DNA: TGCGCCAGCAGCTTGGATCCAGGGGTGAACACCGGGGAGCTGTTTTTT. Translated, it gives CASSLDPGVNTGELFF.

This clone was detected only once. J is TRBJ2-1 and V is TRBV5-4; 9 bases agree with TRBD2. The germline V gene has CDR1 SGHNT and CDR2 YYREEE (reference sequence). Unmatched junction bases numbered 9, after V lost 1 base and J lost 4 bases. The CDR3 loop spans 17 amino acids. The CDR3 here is CASSLPASGTFYNEQFF. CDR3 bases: TGTGCCAGCAGCTTGCCGGCTAGCGGGACCTTTTACAATGAGCAGTTCTTC.

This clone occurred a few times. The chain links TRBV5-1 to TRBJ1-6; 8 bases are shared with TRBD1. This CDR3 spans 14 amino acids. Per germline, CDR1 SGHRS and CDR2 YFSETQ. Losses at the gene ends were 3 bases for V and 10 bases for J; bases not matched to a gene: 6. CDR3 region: CASSSGQGGSPLHF. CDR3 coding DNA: TGCGCCAGCAGCTCAGGACAGGGAGGATCACCCCTCCACTTT.

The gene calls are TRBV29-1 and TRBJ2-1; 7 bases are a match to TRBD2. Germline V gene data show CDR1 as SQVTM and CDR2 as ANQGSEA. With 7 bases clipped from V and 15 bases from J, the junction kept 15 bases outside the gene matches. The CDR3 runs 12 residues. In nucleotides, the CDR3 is TGCAGCGCCCAGACTAGCCCCACGATTGGGTTCTTC. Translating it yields CSAQTSPTIGFF.

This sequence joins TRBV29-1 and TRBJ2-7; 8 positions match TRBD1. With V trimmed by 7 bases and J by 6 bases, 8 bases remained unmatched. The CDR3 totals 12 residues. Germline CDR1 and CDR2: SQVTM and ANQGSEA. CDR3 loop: CSGRTGYGEQYF. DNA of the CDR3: TGCAGCGGAAGGACAGGGTATGGCGAGCAGTACTTC.

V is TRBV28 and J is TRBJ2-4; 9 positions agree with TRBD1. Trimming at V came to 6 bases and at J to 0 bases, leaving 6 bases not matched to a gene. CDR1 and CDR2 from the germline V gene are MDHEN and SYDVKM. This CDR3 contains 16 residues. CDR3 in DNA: TGTGCCAGCAGCACAGGGGGCGGGGGAGCCAAAAACATTCAGTACTTC. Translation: CASSTGGGGAKNIQYF.

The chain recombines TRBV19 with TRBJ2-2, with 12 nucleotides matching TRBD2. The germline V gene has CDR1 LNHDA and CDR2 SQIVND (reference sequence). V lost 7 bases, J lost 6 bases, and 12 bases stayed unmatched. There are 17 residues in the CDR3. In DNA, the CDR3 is TGTGCCAGTACCCAGACTAGCGGGAGTATTCACGCCGGGGAGCTGTTTTTT. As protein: CASTQTSGSIHAGELFF.

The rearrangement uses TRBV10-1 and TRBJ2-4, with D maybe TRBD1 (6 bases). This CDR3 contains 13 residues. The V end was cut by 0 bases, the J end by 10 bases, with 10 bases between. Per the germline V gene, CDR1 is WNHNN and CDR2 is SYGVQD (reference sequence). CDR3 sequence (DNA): TGCGCCAGCAGTGAGTCAGTCCAGGGGATTCAGTACTTC. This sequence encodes CASSESVQGIQYF.